This TCR beta chain was profiled in a study of blood T cell repertoires in COVID-19. As for the study in general: In each case, the material was cDNA or gDNA derived from T cells, B-cell-depleted T cells, or PBMCs.

V gave up 4 bases and J gave up 2 bases, with 9 bases separating them. Per the germline V gene, CDR1 is LGHDT and CDR2 is YNNKEL (reference sequence). There are 15 residues in the CDR3. In the authors' methods: Nucleated cell number was recorded as an estimate derived from reference gene primer amplification. Here immunoSEQ multiplex PCR was the method, and the copy in TCRdb shows in-frame clones only, minus some. The V and J calls and clone size come from that table; D and trimming were worked out from the DNA. Of 250,000 to 350,000 clones detected, 65% to 85% appear once; the ten largest clones hold about 1.5%. Patients at the Seattle site were enrolled during active infection and followed longitudinally.

The chain employs TRBV3-1 (or the pseudogene TRBV3-2) and TRBJ1-6; D uncertain. The source is a human donor with COVID-19, enrolled during active disease. The donor label of this sample is uncertain. Sequencing was carried out using peripheral blood. This chain's CDR3 is CASSPQTPYNSPLHF. The DNA for the CDR3 is TGTGCCAGCAGCCCCCAGACACCCTATAATTCACCCCTCCACTTT.